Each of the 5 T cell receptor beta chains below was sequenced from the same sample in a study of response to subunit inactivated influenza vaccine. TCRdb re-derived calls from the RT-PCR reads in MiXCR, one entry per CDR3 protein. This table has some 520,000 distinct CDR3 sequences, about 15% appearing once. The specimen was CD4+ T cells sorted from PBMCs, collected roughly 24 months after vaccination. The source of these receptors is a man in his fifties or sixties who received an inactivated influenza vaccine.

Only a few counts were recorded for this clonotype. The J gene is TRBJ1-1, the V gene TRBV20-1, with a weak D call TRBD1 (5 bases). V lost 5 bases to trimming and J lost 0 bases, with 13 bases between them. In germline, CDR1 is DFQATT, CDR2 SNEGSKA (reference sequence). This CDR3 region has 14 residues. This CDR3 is CSAPEGRLNTEAFF. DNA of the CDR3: TGCAGTGCTCCCGAGGGGAGGCTGAACACTGAAGCTTTCTTT.

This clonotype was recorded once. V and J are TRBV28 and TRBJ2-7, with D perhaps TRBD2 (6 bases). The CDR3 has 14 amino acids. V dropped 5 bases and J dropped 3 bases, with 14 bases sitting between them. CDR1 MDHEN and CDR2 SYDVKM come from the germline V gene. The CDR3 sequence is CASSPGGTRYEQYF. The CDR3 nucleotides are TGTGCCAGCAGTCCGGGCGGGACTCGCTACGAGCAGTACTTC. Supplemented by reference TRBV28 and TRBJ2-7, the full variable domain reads DVKVTQSSRYLVKRTGEKVFLECVQDMDHENMFWYRQDPGLGLRLIYFSYDVKMKEKGDIPEGYSVSREKKERFSLILESASTNQTSMYLCASSPGGTRYEQYFGPGTRLTVT.

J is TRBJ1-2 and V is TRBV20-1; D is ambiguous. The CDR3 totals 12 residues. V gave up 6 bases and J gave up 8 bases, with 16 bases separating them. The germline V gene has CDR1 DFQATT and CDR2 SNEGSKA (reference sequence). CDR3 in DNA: TGCAGTGCCCACCAGGTGGGGTACGGCTACACCTTC. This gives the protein CSAHQVGYGYTF.

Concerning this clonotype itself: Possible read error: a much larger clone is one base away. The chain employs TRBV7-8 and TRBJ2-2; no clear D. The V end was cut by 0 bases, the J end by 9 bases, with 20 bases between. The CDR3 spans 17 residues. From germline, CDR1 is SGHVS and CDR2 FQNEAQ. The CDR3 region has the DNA TGTGCCAGCAGCTTAGCATATCGTCGGAACACACCGTGGGAGCTGTTTTTT. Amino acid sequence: CASSLAYRRNTPWELFF.

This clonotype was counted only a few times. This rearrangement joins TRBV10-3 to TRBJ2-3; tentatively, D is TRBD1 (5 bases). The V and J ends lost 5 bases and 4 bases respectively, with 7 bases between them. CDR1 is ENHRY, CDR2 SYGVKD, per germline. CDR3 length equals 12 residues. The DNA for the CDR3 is TGTGCCATCAGTTCAGGGCCAGATACGCAGTATTTT. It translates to CAISSGPDTQYF.